Included here is one TCR beta chain sequence, with context. The sample belongs to a study of long-term antiretroviral therapy in people with HIV. The immunoSEQ assay was v3.0, run at survey level. Repertoires were generated with immunoSEQ multiplex PCR, while TCRdb's copy carries only in-frame clones and drops some. The sample consists of around 30,000 clones, roughly 78% of them appearing once. V shed 4 bases, J shed 2 bases, and the junction held 7 bases outside the gene matches. Per germline, CDR1 SGHAT and CDR2 FQNNGV. The CDR3 loop spans 18 amino acids. The sample in question was unsorted PBMCs, obtained 1.5 years before starting antiretroviral therapy. This receptor was taken from a man aged 18 to 35 with HIV. The chain employs TRBV11-2 and TRBJ2-6, with TRBD1 identical over 11 bases. CDR3 nucleotide sequence: TGTGCCAGCAGCTCGCCAGGACAGGGGGCCCCTGGGGCCAACGTCCTGACTTTC. It encodes CASSSPGQGAPGANVLTF.